Here is one T cell receptor (beta chain) with its context. Its matching antigen is unknown. This sample is drawn from a study of Ad26.COV2.S vaccination and SARS-CoV-2 variants. Study findings and constraints: Whether participants received vaccine or placebo, their non-spike TCR breadth was similar. Spike-specific TCR breadth was greater in vaccine than placebo recipients.

Treatment of the sample: 15 to 20 received Ad26.COV2.S at low or high dose, single or two shots; several received placebo; per-sample allocation not given. Sample collection was performed on day 63 after the first vaccine or placebo injection. Produced via immunoSEQ multiplex PCR; TCRdb's table is partial and in-frame only. The sample yields more than 300,000 clones, roughly 84% seen once. Germline V gene sequence: CDR1 LNHDA, CDR2 SQIVND (reference sequence). Trimming took 7 bases from V and 1 from J, leaving 17 bases between them. The CDR3 contains 17 residues. This TCR came from a person aged 18-60 years who received the Ad26.COV2.S COVID-19 vaccine or a placebo. The material sequenced was peripheral blood, taken in a trial of Ad26.COV2.S vaccine versus placebo. The chain uses TRBV19 and TRBJ1-6; tentatively, D is TRBD1 (5 bases). CDR3 in DNA: TGTGCCAGTAAGCAGGGTTTTGGAGCGTCCTATAATTCACCCCTCCACTTT. Protein sequence: CASKQGFGASYNSPLHF.